One TCR beta chain is described in this entry. Method: immunoSEQ multiplex PCR; TCRdb's copy keeps in-frame clones and lacks some. The sample has 35,000 to 45,000 clones; around nine tenths are singletons. The data were obtained in a study of T cell changes during pregnancy in multiple sclerosis. Germline CDR1 and CDR2: LNHDA and SQIVND (reference sequence). This CDR3 is 13 amino acids long. Trimming at V came to 9 bases and at J to 5 bases, leaving 9 bases not matched to a gene. Sequenced material: CD8+ T cells from peripheral blood mononuclear cells, taken in the first trimester of pregnancy. This chain links TRBV19 with TRBJ1-1; 7 bases line up with TRBD1. The clonotype originates from a female donor with multiple sclerosis, enrolled in a pregnancy study. This CDR3 reads CASSTGQGTEAFF. The CDR3 nucleotides read TGTGCCAGCTCGACAGGGCAAGGAACTGAAGCTTTCTTT.